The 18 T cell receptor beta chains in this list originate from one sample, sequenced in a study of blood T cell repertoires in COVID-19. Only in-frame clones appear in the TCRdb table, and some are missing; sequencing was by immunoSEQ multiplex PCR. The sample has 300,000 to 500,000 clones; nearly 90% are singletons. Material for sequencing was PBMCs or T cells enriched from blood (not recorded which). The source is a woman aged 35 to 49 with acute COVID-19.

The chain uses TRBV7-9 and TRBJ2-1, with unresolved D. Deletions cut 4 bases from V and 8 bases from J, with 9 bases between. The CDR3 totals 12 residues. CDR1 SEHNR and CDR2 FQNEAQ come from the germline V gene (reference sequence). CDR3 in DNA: TGTGCCAGCAGCTACGAGGCCGATGAGCAGTTCTTC. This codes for CASSYEADEQFF.

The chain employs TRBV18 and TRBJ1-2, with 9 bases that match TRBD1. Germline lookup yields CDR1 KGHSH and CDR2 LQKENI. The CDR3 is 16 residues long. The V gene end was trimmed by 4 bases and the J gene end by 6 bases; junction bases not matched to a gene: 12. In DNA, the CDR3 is TGTGCCAGCTCACTATACCCGGACAGGGGTGGAGATGGCTACACCTTC. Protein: CASSLYPDRGGDGYTF. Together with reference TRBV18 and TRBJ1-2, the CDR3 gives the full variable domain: NAGVMQNPRHLVRRRGQEARLRCSPMKGHSHVYWYRQLPEEGLKFMVYLQKENIIDESGMPKERFSAEFPKEGPSILRIQQVVRGDSAAYFCASSLYPDRGGDGYTFGSGTRLTVV.

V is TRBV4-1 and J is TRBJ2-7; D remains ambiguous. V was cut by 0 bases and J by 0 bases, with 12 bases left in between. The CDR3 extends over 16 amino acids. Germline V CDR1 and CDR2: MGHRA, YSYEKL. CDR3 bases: TGCGCCAGCAGCCAAGAACCAGGCTATAGCTCCTACGAGCAGTACTTC. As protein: CASSQEPGYSSYEQYF.

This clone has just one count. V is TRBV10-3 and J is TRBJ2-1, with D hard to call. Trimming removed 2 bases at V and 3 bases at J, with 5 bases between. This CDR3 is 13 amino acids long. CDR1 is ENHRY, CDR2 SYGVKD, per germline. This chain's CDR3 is CAISETDYNEQFF. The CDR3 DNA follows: TGTGCCATCAGTGAGACTGACTACAATGAGCAGTTCTTC.

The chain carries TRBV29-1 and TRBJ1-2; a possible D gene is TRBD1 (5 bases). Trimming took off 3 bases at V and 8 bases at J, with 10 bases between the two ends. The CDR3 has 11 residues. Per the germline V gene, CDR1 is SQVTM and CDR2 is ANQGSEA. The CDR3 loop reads CSVEGDLGYTF. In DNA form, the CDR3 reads TGCAGCGTTGAGGGGGACTTGGGCTACACCTTC. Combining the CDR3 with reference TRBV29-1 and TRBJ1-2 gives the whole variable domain SAVISQKPSRDICQRGTSLTIQCQVDSQVTMMFWYRQQPGQSLTLIATANQGSEATYESGFVIDKFPISRPNLTFSTLTVSNMSPEDSSIYLCSVEGDLGYTFGSGTRLTVV.

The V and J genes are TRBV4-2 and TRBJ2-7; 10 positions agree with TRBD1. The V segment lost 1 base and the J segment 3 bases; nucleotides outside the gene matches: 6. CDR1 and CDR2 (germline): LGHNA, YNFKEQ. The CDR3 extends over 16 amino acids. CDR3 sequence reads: CASSQAGTGDIYEQYF. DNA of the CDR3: TGTGCCAGCAGCCAAGCTGGGACAGGGGACATCTACGAGCAGTACTTC.

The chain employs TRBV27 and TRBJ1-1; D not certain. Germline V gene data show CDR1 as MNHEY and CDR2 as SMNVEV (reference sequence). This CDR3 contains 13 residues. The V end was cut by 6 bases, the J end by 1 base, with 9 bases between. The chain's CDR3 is CASSAGPNTEAFF. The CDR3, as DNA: TGTGCCAGCAGCGCTGGGCCGAACACTGAAGCTTTCTTT.

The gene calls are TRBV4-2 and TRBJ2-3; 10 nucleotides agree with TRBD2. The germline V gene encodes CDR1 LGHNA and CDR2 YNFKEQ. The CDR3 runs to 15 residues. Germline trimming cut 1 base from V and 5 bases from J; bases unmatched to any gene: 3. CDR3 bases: TGTGCCAGCAGCCAAGGAGCGGGGGGGGAAGATACGCAGTATTTT. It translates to CASSQGAGGEDTQYF.

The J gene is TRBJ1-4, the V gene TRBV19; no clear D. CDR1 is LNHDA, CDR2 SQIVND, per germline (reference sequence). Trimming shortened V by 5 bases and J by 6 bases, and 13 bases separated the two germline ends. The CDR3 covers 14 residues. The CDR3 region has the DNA TGTGCCAGTAGTGGCCGTCAGACTGATGAAAAACTGTTTTTT. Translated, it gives CASSGRQTDEKLFF.

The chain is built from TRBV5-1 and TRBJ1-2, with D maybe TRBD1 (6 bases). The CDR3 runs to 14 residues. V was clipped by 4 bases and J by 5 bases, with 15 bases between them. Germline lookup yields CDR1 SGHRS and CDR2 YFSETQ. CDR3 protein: CASSPTGILYGYTF. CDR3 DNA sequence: TGCGCCAGCAGCCCAACAGGGATACTATATGGCTACACCTTC.

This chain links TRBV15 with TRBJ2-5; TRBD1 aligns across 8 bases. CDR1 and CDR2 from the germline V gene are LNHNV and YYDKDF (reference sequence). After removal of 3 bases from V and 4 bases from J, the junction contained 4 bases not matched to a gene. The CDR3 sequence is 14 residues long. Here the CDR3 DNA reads TGTGCCACCAGCAGGGACAGGGATGGAGAGACCCAGTACTTC. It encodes CATSRDRDGETQYF.

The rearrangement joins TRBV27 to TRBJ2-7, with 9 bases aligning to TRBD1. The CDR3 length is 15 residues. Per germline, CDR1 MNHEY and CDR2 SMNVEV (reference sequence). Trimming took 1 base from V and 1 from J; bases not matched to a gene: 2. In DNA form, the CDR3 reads TGTGCCAGCAGTTTATTGGGGACAGGGTCCTACGAGCAGTACTTC. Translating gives CASSLLGTGSYEQYF.

The DNA for the CDR3 is TGTGCCAGCAGTGAAAAACACTACACAGATACGCAGTATTTT. It yields the protein CASSEKHYTDTQYF. This chain joins TRBV2 and TRBJ2-3; D not certain. The germline V gene encodes CDR1 SNHLY and CDR2 FYNNEI. The CDR3 has 14 residues. V dropped 2 bases and J dropped 2 bases, with 8 bases sitting between them.

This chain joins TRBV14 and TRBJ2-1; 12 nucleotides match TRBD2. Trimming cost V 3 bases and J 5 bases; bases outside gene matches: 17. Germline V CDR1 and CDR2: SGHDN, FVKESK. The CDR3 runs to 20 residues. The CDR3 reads CASSQEVVDGLAGRHNEQFF. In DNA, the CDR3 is TGTGCCAGCAGCCAGGAAGTTGTGGACGGACTAGCGGGGCGACACAATGAGCAGTTCTTC.

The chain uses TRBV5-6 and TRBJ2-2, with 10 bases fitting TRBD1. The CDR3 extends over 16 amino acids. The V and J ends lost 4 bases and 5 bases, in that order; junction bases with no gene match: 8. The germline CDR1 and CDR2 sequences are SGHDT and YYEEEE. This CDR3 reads CASSRSRDRGTGELFF. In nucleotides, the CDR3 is TGTGCCAGCAGCCGTTCCCGGGACAGGGGAACCGGGGAGCTGTTTTTT.

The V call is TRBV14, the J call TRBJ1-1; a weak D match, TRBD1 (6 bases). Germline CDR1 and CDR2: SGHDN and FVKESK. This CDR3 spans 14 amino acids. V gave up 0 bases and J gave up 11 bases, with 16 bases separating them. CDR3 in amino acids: CASSQDTGFLSAFF. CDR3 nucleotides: TGTGCCAGCAGCCAAGATACAGGGTTCTTGTCTGCTTTCTTT.

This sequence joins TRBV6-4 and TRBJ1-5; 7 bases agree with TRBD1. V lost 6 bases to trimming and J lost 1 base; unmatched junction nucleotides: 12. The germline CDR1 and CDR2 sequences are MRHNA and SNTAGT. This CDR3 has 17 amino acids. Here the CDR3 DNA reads TGTGCCAGCAGGATCGACAGGGAGATGGCGAGCAATCAGCCCCAGCATTTT. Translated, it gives CASRIDREMASNQPQHF.

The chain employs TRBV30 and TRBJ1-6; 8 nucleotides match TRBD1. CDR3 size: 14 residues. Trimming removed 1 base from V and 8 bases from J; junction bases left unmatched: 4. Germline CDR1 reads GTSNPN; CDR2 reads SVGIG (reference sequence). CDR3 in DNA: TGTGCCTGGAGTGGGACAGGGATCCATTCACCCCTCCACTTT. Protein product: CAWSGTGIHSPLHF.